A selection of T cell receptor beta chains follows, all from one sample in a study of CD8 T cells in Susac syndrome. Each CDR3 protein is one row after TCRdb ran MiXCR on the immunoSEQ multiplex PCR reads. Among tens of thousands of distinct CDR3 sequences listed, about 95% were seen once. The specimen was CD8+ T cells from PBMCs. Receptors were obtained from a human donor in good health. Each CDR3 is given with its conserved first and last residue. The order of the fields is D gene, J gene, clone size, V gene, CDR3 protein, CDR3 DNA. A D gene is named only where the DNA matches it firmly. Some rows have no size entry. The others give once, few or many, or a class for an expanded clone.

NA,TRBJ1-1,NA,TRBV7-2,CASSLLSRGTEAFF,TGTGCCAGCAGCTTATTGTCCCGAGGCACTGAAGCTTTCTTT
NA,TRBJ1-5,few,TRBV7-2,CASSPSRNQPQHF,TGTGCCAGCAGCCCGAGCCGCAATCAGCCCCAGCATTTT
NA,TRBJ2-3,NA,TRBV18,CASSPQVEYTQYF,TGTGCCAGCTCACCACAAGTGGAATATACGCAGTATTTT
NA,TRBJ2-3,NA,TRBV5-1,CASFGTSRTDTQYF,TGCGCCAGCTTCGGAACCAGTCGCACTGATACGCAGTATTTT
NA,TRBJ2-6,NA,TRBV7-2,CASRAGANVLTF,TGTGCCAGCAGGGCTGGGGCCAACGTCCTGACTTTC
NA,TRBJ1-1,NA,TRBV7-9,CASSPPRGANTEAFF,TGTGCCAGCAGCCCTCCAAGGGGGGCGAACACTGAAGCTTTCTTT
TRBD1,TRBJ1-5,NA,TRBV5-5,CASSLQGNQPQHF,TGTGCCAGCAGCTTACAGGGGAATCAGCCCCAGCATTTT
TRBD1,TRBJ2-7,few,TRBV5-6,CASSLVGQGEQYF,TGTGCCAGCAGCTTAGTAGGACAGGGCGAGCAGTACTTC
TRBD2,TRBJ2-5,NA,TRBV6-2/TRBV6-3,CASSTTGLAGSYQETQYF,TGTGCCAGCAGTACTACGGGACTAGCGGGATCGTACCAAGAGACCCAGTACTTC
NA,TRBJ2-2,NA,TRBV4-1,CASSQLPVLPVTGELFF,TGCGCCAGCAGCCAACTACCCGTCCTGCCGGTCACCGGGGAGCTGTTTTTT
NA,TRBJ2-2,NA,TRBV9,CASSAGQPNTGELFF,TGTGCCAGCAGCGCCGGACAGCCAAACACCGGGGAGCTGTTTTTT
NA,TRBJ2-1,NA,TRBV2,CASRKDTSSYNEQFF,TGTGCCAGCAGAAAAGACACGAGCTCCTACAATGAGCAGTTCTTC
NA,TRBJ2-7,NA,TRBV20-1,CSARNEQGGSREQYF,TGCAGTGCTAGAAACGAGCAGGGGGGGTCGAGGGAGCAGTACTTC
TRBD1,TRBJ2-2,once,TRBV9,CASRTGGDTGELFF,TGTGCCAGCAGAACAGGGGGTGACACCGGGGAGCTGTTTTTT
NA,TRBJ1-4,NA,TRBV4-1,CASSRSGWGTNEKLFF,TGCGCCAGCAGCCGATCAGGGTGGGGAACTAATGAAAAACTGTTTTTT
TRBD2,TRBJ2-1,once,TRBV4-1,CASSQQHPTSGVTYNEQFF,TGCGCCAGCAGCCAACAACACCCAACTAGCGGGGTAACCTACAATGAGCAGTTCTTC
NA,TRBJ1-1,NA,TRBV5-6,CASSFSSVAEAFF,TGTGCCAGCAGCTTTTCTAGTGTGGCTGAAGCTTTCTTT
NA,TRBJ2-1,NA,TRBV6-5,CASQGSLDNEQFF,TGTGCTTCCCAGGGGAGCCTCGACAATGAGCAGTTCTTC
NA,TRBJ2-4,NA,TRBV27,CASSFLTELAKNIQYF,TGTGCCAGCAGTTTCCTTACGGAACTAGCCAAAAACATTCAGTACTTC
TRBD1,TRBJ2-5,NA,TRBV2,CARRETGKETQYF,TGTGCCCGCAGGGAGACAGGGAAAGAGACCCAGTACTTC
TRBD1,TRBJ1-2,NA,TRBV11-2,CASSVHTGAHTF,TGTGCCAGCAGCGTCCACACAGGGGCTCACACCTTC
NA,TRBJ2-7,NA,TRBV4-3,CASSLYTGGRSYEQYF,TGCGCCAGCAGCCTTTATACGGGGGGCCGATCCTACGAGCAGTACTTC
TRBD2,TRBJ2-7,NA,TRBV29-1,CSVLAGPSYEQYF,TGCAGCGTTTTAGCGGGGCCCTCCTACGAGCAGTACTTC
TRBD1,TRBJ1-1,NA,TRBV6-2/TRBV6-3,CASTQDRGFFEAFF,TGTGCCAGCACACAGGACAGGGGGTTTTTTGAAGCTTTCTTT
NA,TRBJ2-1,NA,TRBV3-1,CASSQEGRILSCSYNEQFF,TGTGCCAGCAGCCAAGAGGGCAGAATACTGAGTTGTTCCTACAATGAGCAGTTCTTC
TRBD1,TRBJ2-2,once,TRBV5-1,CASSPGQVNTGELFF,TGCGCCAGCAGCCCGGGACAGGTTAACACCGGGGAGCTGTTTTTT
NA,TRBJ2-1,NA,TRBV20-1,CSARPMGSLGDEQFF,TGCAGTGCTCGACCTATGGGGAGTCTTGGGGATGAGCAGTTCTTC
NA,TRBJ2-3,NA,TRBV7-2,CASSFSRPDTQYF,TGTGCCAGCAGTTTTAGTAGGCCAGATACGCAGTATTTT
TRBD1,TRBJ1-2,NA,TRBV7-9,CASSEGQGNGYTF,TGTGCCAGCAGCGAGGGACAGGGGAATGGCTACACCTTC
TRBD1,TRBJ1-3,NA,TRBV5-1,CASSLQGDSSGNTIYF,TGCGCCAGCAGCCTCCAGGGGGACAGCTCTGGAAACACCATATATTTT
TRBD1,TRBJ1-1,NA,TRBV4-3,CASSQADRGLTEAFF,TGCGCCAGCAGCCAGGCTGACAGGGGGCTTACTGAAGCTTTCTTT
NA,TRBJ2-3,NA,TRBV20-1,CSASSGGTDTQYF,TGCAGTGCTAGTTCAGGGGGGACAGATACGCAGTATTTT
NA,TRBJ2-3,NA,TRBV27,CASSLQGPDTQYF,TGTGCCAGCAGTTTACAGGGGCCAGATACGCAGTATTTT
NA,TRBJ2-1,NA,TRBV3-1,CASSQLDNYNEQFF,TGTGCCAGCAGCCAACTTGACAACTACAATGAGCAGTTCTTC
NA,TRBJ2-1,NA,TRBV18,CASSPLIPGRSSYNEQFF,TGTGCCAGCTCACCACTAATCCCAGGGCGTAGCTCCTACAATGAGCAGTTCTTC